Listed here is a single T cell receptor beta chain. The libraries were made with immunoSEQ v3. Profiling relied on immunoSEQ multiplex PCR, and the TCRdb table lists in-frame clones only, not all of them. The data contain just under 60,000 clones, around 69% of them singletons. Trimming removed 3 bases from V and 10 bases from J, with 10 bases in between. CDR1 is MNHEY, CDR2 SMNVEV, per germline (reference sequence). This CDR3 spans 12 amino acids. This sample was included in a study of TIL therapy for anti-PD-1-resistant metastatic lung cancer. Time point indicated: pre-treatment sample, taken before nivolumab and TIL therapy.

The sequences come from blood, collected at baseline. J is TRBJ2-1 and V is TRBV27; D gene ambiguous. The sequence derives from a person aged 25 to 79 with non-small cell lung cancer. As DNA, the CDR3 is TGTGCCAGCAGTTTTCTGAATAGCGAGCAGTTCTTC. Encoded protein: CASSFLNSEQFF.